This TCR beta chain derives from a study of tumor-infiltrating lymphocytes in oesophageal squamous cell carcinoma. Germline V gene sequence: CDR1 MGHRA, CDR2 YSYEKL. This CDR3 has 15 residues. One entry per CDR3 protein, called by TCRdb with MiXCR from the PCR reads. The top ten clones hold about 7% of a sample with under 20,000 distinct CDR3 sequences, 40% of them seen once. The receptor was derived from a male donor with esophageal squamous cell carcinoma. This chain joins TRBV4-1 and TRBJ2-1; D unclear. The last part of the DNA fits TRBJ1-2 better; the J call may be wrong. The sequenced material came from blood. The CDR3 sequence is CASSYSTDPYYGYTF. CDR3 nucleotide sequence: TGCGCCAGCAGCTATTCGACGGACCCCTACTATGGCTACACCTTC.